Below, 3 T cell receptor beta chains from the same sample are listed, as sequenced in a study of cytomegalovirus exposure and HLA in healthy donors. PCR used 60 Vbeta primers and 13 Jbeta primers. Using immunoSEQ multiplex PCR, the repertoire was profiled, and TCRdb retains in-frame clones only, with some absent. This table holds under 150,000 clones, about 75% found once. The sequencing input was PBMCs. Source of these receptors: a man between 60 and 75 years old in good health and CMV-seronegative.

V and J are TRBV5-1 and TRBJ1-4; D possibly corresponds to TRBD1 (5 bases). The germline gives CDR1 SGHRS, CDR2 YFSETQ. The length of the CDR3 is 16 residues. V was trimmed by 4 bases and J by 5 bases, leaving 18 bases between them. CDR3 bases: TGCGCCAGCAGCCCCGAGGTGGGCAGGGTGAATGAAAAACTGTTTTTT. Translation gives CASSPEVGRVNEKLFF.

The genes are TRBV5-1 and TRBJ2-3; 9 bases agree with TRBD1. CDR3 length: 14 amino acids. Germline CDR1 is SGHRS and CDR2 is YFSETQ. Losses at the gene ends were 4 bases for V and 4 bases for J; bases not matched to a gene: 4. CDR3 sequence: CASSTGGMPDTQYF. The DNA of the CDR3 is TGCGCCAGCAGCACAGGGGGCATGCCAGATACGCAGTATTTT.

V is TRBV2 and J is TRBJ2-3, with 7 bases matching TRBD2. V gave up 6 bases and J gave up 2 bases; unmatched junction bases: 8. The CDR3 extends over 15 amino acids. Germline CDR1 is SNHLY and CDR2 is FYNNEI. The CDR3 coding sequence is TGTGCCAGCAGAAAAGGGAGGGGCTTCACAGATACGCAGTATTTT. It codes for CASRKGRGFTDTQYF.